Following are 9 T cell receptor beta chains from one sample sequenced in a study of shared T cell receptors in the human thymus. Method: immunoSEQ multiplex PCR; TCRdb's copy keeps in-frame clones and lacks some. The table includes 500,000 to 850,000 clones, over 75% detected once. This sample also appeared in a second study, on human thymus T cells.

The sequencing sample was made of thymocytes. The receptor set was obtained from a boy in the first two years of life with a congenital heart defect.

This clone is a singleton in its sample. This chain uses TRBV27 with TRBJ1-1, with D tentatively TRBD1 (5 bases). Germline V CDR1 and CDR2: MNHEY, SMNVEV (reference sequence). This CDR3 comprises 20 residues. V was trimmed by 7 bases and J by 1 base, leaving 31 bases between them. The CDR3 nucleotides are TGTGCCAGCATGCGTCCAGGGAGGAGGAAGGTTGATTATCCGAACACTGAAGCTTTCTTT. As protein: CASMRPGRRKVDYPNTEAFF.

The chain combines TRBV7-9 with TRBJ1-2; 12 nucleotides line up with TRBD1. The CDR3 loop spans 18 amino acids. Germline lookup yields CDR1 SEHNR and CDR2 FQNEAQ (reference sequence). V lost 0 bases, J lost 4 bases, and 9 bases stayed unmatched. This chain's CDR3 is CASSLAPVWDRGLYGYTF. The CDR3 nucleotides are TGTGCCAGCAGCTTAGCACCAGTATGGGACAGGGGGCTCTATGGCTACACCTTC.

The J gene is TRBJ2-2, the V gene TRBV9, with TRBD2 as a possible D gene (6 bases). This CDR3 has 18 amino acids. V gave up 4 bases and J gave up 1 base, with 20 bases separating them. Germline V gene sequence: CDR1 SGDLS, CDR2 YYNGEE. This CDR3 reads CASSPKEGQGGNTGELFF. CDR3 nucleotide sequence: TGTGCCAGCAGCCCCAAGGAGGGGCAGGGTGGGAACACCGGGGAGCTGTTTTTT.

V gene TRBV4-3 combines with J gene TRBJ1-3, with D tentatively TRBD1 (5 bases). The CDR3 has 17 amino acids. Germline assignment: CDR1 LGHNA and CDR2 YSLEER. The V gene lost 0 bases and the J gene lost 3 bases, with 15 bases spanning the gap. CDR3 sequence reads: CASSQDSPQGGGNTIYF. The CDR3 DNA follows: TGCGCCAGCAGCCAAGATTCGCCCCAGGGTGGTGGAAACACCATATATTTT.

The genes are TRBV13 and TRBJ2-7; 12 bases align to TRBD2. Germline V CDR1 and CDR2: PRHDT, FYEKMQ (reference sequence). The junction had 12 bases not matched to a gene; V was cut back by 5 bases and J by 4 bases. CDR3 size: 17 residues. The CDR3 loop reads CASSLASGGASRYEQYF. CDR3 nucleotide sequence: TGTGCCAGCAGCCTTGCTAGCGGGGGGGCCTCTAGGTACGAGCAGTACTTC.

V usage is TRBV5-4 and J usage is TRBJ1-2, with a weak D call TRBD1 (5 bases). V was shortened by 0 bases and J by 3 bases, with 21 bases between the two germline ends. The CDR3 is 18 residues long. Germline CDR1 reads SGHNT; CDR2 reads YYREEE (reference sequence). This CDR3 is CASSLGGETVAPDYGYTF. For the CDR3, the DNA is TGTGCCAGCAGCTTGGGGGGCGAAACAGTGGCCCCTGACTATGGCTACACCTTC.

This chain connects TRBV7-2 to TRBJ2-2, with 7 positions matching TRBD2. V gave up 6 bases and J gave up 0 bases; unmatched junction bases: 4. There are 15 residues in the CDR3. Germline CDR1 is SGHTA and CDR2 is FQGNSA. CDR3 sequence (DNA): TGTGCCAGCAGACTTAGCGGGCCGAACACCGGGGAGCTGTTTTTT. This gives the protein CASRLSGPNTGELFF. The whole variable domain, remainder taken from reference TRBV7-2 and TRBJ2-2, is GAGVSQSPSNKVTEKGKDVELRCDPISGHTALYWYRQSLGQGLEFLIYFQGNSAPDKSGLPSDRFSAERTGGSVSTLTIQRTQQEDSAVYLCASRLSGPNTGELFFGEGSRLTVL.

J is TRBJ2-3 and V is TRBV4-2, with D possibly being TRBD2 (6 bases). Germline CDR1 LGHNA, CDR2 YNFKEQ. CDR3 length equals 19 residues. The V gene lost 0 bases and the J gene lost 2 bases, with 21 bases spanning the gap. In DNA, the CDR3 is TGTGCCAGCAGCCAAGATAATCTTAGCGGAGGGGCCTCCACAGATACGCAGTATTTT. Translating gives CASSQDNLSGGASTDTQYF.

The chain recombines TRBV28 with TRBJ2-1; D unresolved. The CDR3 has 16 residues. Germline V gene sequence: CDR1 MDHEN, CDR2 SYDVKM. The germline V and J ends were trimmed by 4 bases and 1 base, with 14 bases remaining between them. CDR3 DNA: TGTGCCAGCAGTTCCCCTTTCTCCGTATCCTACAATGAGCAGTTCTTC. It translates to CASSSPFSVSYNEQFF.